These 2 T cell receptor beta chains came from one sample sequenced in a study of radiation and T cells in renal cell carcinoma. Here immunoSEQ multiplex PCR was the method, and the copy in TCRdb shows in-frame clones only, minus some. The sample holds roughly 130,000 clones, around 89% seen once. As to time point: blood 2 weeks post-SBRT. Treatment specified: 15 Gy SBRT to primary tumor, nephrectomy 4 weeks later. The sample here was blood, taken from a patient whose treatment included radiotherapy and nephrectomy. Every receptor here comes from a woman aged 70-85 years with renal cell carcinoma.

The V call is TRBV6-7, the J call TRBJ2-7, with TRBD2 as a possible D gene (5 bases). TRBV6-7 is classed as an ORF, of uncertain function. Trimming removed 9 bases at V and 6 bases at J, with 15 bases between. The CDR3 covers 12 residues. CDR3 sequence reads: CARRDGSFEQYF. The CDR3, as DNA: TGTGCCAGGAGGGATGGGAGTTTCGAGCAGTACTTC.

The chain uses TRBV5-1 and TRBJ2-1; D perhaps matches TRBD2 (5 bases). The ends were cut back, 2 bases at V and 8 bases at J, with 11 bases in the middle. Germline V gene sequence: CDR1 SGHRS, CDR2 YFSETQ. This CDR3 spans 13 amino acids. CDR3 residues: CASSFGPGDEQFF. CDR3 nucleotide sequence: TGCGCCAGCAGCTTCGGCCCCGGGGATGAGCAGTTCTTC. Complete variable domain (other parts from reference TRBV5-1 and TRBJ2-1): KAGVTQTPRYLIKTRGQQVTLSCSPISGHRSVSWYQQTPGQGLQFLFEYFSETQRNKGNFPGRFSGRQFSNSRSEMNVSTLELGDSALYLCASSFGPGDEQFFGPGTRLTVL.